This TCR beta chain emerged from a study of early T cells in non-severe SARS-CoV-2 infection. Whole-study context: The input, bulk RNA from unsorted whole blood, was sequenced, and chains were unpaired.

This clonotype was observed at least ten times. Antigen specificity is unknown. Unique molecular identifiers were affixed to single, distinct cDNA molecules. A single record per CDR3 protein comes from TCRdb applying MiXCR to the 5' RACE reads. The repertoire holds about 46,000 distinct CDR3 sequences, with over 5% as singletons. This CDR3 is 15 amino acids long. The V gene end was trimmed by 4 bases and the J gene end by 7 bases; junction bases not matched to a gene: 10. Germline V gives CDR1 MNHEY, CDR2 SMNVEV (reference sequence). Study-wide results and limits: The matching step, a VDJdb search, favored anti-spike CD8 responses and missed private and CD4 specificities.

The chain joins TRBV27 to TRBJ2-1, with 7 bases lining up with TRBD2. The sequence was collected from an adult who was a healthcare worker with PCR-confirmed SARS-CoV-2 infection or an uninfected control (not recorded which). Sample: whole blood, taken at baseline. In DNA, the CDR3 is TGTGCCAGCAGTTCCGCGGGAGCTTCGGGGAATGAGCAGTTCTTC. Protein sequence: CASSSAGASGNEQFF.